The present entry profiles one TCR beta chain with its context. Its antigen is not known. PCR was performed using 60 Vbeta and 13 Jbeta primers. Data came from immunoSEQ multiplex PCR; TCRdb stores just in-frame clones and leaves some out. Of 100,000 to 150,000 clones in the sample, about four fifths are singletons; the top ten hold more than 3.5%. The data are from a study of cytomegalovirus exposure and HLA in healthy donors. V lost 2 bases to trimming and J lost 0 bases; unmatched junction nucleotides: 6. Per the germline V gene, CDR1 is SGHDT and CDR2 is YYEEEE. The CDR3 loop spans 17 amino acids. The study's findings and limits: Solely CMV serostatus was available to characterize immune exposure.

The TCR sequence derives from a woman aged 40 to 55 in good health and CMV-seropositive. The chain links TRBV5-6 to TRBJ2-1; 9 bases line up with TRBD2. Material: PBMCs. The CDR3 nucleotides are TGTGCCAGCAGCTTCGTAGCGGGAGTGAGCTCCTACAATGAGCAGTTCTTC. It encodes CASSFVAGVSSYNEQFF.